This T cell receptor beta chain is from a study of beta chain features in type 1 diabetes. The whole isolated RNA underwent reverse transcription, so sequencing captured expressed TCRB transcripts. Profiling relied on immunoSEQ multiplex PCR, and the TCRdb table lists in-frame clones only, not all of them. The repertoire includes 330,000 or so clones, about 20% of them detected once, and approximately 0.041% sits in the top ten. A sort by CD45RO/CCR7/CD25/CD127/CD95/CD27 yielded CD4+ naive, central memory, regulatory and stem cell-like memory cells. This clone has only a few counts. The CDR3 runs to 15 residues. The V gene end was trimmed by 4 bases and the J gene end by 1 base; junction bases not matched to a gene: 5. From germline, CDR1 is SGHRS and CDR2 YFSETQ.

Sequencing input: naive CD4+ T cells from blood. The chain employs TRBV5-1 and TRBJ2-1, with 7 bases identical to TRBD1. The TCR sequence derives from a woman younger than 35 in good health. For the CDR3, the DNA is TGCGCCAGCAGCGGGCCGGGACAGTCCTACAATGAGCAGTTCTTC. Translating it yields CASSGPGQSYNEQFF.